This record looks at one T cell receptor beta chain sequence and its context. In the original processing: Scientists estimated how many nucleated cells there were by amplifying reference gene primers. The table came from immunoSEQ multiplex PCR; TCRdb's copy has only in-frame clones and leaves some out. V, J and clone size reflect that table, while D and trimming were determined from the DNA. Of about 390,000 clones detected, 80% to 90% appear once; the ten largest clones hold approximately 2.5%. The data are from a study of blood T cell repertoires in COVID-19. Study summary: Samples taken during acute and convalescent COVID-19 were collected in the United States, Italy and Spain. PBMCs, B-cell-depleted T cells, or T cells were the source of the cDNA or gDNA that made up the material.

Patients in Seattle were enrolled during active infection, then followed longitudinally. CDR1 and CDR2 (germline): SGDLS, YYNGEE. The CDR3 runs 16 residues. Trimming took 2 bases from V and 9 from J; bases not matched to a gene: 9. The sequence was collected from an older woman with COVID-19, enrolled during active disease. Sequencing was performed on peripheral blood. The chain joins TRBV9 to TRBJ2-1; the match to TRBD2 covers 12 bases. CDR3 loop: CASSVQASGGAPEQFF. CDR3 sequence (DNA): TGTGCCAGCAGCGTTCAGGCTAGCGGGGGGGCCCCTGAGCAGTTCTTC.